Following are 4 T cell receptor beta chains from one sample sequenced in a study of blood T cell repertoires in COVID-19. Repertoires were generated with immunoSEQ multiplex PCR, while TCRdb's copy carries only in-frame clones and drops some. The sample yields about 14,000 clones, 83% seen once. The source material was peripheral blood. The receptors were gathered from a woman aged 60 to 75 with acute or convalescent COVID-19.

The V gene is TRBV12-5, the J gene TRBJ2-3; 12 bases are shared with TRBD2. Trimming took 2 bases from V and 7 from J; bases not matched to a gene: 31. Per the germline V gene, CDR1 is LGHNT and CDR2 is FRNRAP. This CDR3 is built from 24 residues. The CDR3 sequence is CASGLTPSTDRERLAGDLRNTQYF. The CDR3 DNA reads TGTGCTAGTGGTTTGACCCCCAGTACCGACAGGGAGAGACTAGCGGGAGACCTCAGGAATACGCAGTATTTT.

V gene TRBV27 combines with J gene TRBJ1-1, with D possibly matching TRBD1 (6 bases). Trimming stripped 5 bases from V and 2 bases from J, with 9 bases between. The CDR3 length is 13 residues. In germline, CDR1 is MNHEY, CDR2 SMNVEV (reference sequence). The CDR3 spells CASSVGTNTEAFF. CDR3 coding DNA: TGTGCCAGCAGTGTTGGGACAAACACTGAAGCTTTCTTT.

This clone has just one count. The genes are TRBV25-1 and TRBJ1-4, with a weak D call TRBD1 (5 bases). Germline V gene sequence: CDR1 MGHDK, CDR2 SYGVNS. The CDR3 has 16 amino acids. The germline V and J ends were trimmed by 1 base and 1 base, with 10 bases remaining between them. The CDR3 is CASSEFLGGTNEKLFF. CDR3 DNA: TGTGCCAGCAGTGAATTTCTCGGGGGAACTAATGAAAAACTGTTTTTT.

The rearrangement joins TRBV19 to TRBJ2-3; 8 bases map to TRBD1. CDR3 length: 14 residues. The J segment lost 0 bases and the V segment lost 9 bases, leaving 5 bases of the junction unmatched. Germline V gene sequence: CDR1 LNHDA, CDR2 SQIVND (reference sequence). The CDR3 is CASRDRPSTDTQYF. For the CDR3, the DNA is TGTGCCAGCAGGGACAGGCCTAGCACAGATACGCAGTATTTT.